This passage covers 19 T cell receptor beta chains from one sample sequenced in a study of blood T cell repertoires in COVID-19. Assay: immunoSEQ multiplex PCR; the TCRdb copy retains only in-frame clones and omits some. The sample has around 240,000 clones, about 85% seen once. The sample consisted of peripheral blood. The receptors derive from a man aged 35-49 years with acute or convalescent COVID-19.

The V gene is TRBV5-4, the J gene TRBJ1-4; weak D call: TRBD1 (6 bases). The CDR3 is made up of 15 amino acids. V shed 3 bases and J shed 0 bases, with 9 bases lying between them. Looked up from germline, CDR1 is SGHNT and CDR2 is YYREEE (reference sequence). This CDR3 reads CASSWDTSTNEKLFF. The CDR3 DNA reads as TGTGCCAGCAGCTGGGACACGTCAACTAATGAAAAACTGTTTTTT.

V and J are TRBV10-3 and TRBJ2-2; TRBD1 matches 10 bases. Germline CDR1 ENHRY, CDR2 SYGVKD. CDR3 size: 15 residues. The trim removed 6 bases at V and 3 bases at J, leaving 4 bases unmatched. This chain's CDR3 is CAISGQGGYTGELFF. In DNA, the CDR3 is TGTGCCATCAGCGGACAGGGGGGGTACACCGGGGAGCTGTTTTTT.

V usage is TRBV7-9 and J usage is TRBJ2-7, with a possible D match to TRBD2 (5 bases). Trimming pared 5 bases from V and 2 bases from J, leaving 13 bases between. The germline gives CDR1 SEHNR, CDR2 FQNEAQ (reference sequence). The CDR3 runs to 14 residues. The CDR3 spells CASSAAGITYEQYF. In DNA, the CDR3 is TGTGCCAGCAGCGCCGCCGGGATAACCTACGAGCAGTACTTC.

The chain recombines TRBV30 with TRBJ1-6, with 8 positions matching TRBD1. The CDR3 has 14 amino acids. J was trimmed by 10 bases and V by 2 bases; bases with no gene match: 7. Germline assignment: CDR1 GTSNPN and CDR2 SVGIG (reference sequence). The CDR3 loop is CAWSRGTGESPLHF. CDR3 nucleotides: TGTGCCTGGAGTAGGGGGACAGGAGAATCACCCCTCCACTTT.

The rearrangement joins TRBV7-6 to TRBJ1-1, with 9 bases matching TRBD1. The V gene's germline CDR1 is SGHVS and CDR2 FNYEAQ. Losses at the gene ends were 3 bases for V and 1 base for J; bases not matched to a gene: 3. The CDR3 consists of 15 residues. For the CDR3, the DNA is TGTGCCAGCAGCTTGGACAGGGGCCCGAACACTGAAGCTTTCTTT. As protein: CASSLDRGPNTEAFF.

The CDR3 sequence: CAMRQDSNQPQHF. The CDR3 DNA reads TGTGCCATGAGACAGGATAGCAATCAGCCCCAGCATTTT. The V call is TRBV6-5, the J call TRBJ1-5, with TRBD1 as a possible D gene (6 bases). This CDR3 is built from 13 residues. The V and J ends lost 10 bases and 0 bases respectively, with 10 bases between them. Germline assignment: CDR1 MNHEY and CDR2 SVGAGI.

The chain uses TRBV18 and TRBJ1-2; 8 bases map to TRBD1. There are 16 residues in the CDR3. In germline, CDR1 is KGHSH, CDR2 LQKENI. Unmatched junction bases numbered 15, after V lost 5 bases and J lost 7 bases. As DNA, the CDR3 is TGTGCCAGCTCAAATCAGGGGGCGAAATCGAAATCTGGCTACACCTTC. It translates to CASSNQGAKSKSGYTF.

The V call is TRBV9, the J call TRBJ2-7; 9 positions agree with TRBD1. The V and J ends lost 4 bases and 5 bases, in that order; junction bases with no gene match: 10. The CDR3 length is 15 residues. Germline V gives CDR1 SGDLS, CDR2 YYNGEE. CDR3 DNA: TGTGCCAGCAGCAACACCGGGACAGGGATGGACGAGCAGTACTTC. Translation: CASSNTGTGMDEQYF.

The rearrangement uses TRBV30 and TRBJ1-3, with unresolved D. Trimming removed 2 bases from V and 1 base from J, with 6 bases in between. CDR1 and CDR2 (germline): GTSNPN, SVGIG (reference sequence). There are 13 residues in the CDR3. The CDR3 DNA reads TGTGCCTGGAGTTTCACTTCTGGAAACACCATATATTTT. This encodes CAWSFTSGNTIYF.

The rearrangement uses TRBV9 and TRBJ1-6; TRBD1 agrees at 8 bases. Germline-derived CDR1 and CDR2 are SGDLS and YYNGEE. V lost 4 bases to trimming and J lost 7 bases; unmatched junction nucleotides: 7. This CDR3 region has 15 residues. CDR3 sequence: CASSPPGQGNSPLHF. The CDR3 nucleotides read TGTGCCAGCAGCCCCCCTGGACAGGGAAATTCACCCCTCCACTTT.

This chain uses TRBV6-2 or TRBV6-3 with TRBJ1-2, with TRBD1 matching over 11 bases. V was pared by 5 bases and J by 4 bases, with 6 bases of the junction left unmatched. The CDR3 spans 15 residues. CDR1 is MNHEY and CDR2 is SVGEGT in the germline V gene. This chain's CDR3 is CASSGPGQGVYGYTF. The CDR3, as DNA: TGTGCCAGCAGTGGTCCGGGACAGGGGGTCTATGGCTACACCTTC.

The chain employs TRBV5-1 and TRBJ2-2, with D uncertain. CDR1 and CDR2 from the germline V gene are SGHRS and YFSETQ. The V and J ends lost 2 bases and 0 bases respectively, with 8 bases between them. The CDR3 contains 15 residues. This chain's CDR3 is CASSLNTANTGELFF. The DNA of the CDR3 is TGCGCCAGCAGCTTAAACACCGCGAACACCGGGGAGCTGTTTTTT.

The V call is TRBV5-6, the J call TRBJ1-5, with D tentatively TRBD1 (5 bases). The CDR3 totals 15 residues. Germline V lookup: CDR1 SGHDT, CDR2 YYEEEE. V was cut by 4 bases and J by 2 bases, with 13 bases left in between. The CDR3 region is CASSPSGRRNQPQHF. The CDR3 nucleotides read TGTGCCAGCAGCCCCTCAGGGAGGCGCAATCAGCCCCAGCATTTT.

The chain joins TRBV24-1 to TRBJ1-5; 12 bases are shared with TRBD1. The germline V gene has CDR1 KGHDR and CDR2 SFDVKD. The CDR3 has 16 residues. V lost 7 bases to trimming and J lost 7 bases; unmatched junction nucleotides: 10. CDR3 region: CATSEGGQGAGQPQHF. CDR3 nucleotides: TGTGCCACCAGCGAAGGGGGACAGGGGGCTGGGCAGCCCCAGCATTTT.

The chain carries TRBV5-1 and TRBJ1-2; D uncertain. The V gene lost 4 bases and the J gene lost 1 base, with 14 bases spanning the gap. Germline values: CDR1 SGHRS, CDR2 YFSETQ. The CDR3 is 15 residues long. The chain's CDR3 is CASSLPSAGNYGYTF. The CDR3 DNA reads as TGCGCCAGCAGCCTCCCTTCGGCGGGTAACTATGGCTACACCTTC.

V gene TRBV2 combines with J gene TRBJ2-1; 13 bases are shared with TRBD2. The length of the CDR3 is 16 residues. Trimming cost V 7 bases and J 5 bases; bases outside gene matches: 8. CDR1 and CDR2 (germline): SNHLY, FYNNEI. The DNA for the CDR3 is TGTGCCAGCAACGATCCGGGACTAGCGGGGAACAATGAGCAGTTCTTC. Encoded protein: CASNDPGLAGNNEQFF.

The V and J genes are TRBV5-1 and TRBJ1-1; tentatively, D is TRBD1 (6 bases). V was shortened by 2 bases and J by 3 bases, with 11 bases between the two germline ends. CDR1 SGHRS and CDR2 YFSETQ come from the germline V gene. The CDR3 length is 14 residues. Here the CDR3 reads CASSFRQADTEAFF. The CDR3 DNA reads TGCGCCAGCAGCTTTAGACAGGCAGACACTGAAGCTTTCTTT.

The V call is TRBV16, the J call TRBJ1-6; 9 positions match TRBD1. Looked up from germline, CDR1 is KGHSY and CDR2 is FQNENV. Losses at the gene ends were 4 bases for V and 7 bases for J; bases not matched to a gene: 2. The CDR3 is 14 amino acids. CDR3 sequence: CASSRDRVNSPLHF. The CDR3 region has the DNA TGTGCCAGCAGCCGGGACAGGGTAAATTCACCCCTCCACTTT.

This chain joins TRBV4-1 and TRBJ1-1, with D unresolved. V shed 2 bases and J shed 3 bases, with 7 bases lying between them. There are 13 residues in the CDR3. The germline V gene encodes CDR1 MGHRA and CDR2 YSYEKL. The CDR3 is CASSQIVDTEAFF. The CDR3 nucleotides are TGCGCCAGCAGCCAAATAGTGGACACTGAAGCTTTCTTT.